This T cell receptor (beta chain) was documented in a study of metastatic and nonmetastatic thyroid tumors. Study context: The comparison covered peripheral blood and tumor or nodule tissue in malignant and benign thyroid patients.

TCRdb used MiXCR to call clones anew from the PCR reads. The table includes 60,000 or so clones, approximately 4.1% detected once. Patients underwent thyroid surgery, and none had received any treatment before it. CDR3 length: 12 amino acids. In the case of this clone: The junction does not match germline at one end; this may be a read error.

The material sequenced was blood. The rearrangement uses TRBV12-3 or TRBV12-4 and TRBJ1-2; D unclear. This clonotype was sampled from a female donor with papillary thyroid cancer or a benign thyroid nodule (not recorded which). Some clones in this sample may be carry-over from other donors' samples. CDR3 nucleotides: TGTGCCAGCATCAGGTTTACGTCTGGCTCCACGTTC. Its protein product is CASIRFTSGSTF.